The rows below give T cell receptor beta chains drawn from one sample of a study of cytomegalovirus exposure and HLA in healthy donors. TCRdb keeps only in-frame clones here, not all; method: immunoSEQ multiplex PCR. In the table there are 170,000 or so clones, roughly 80% of which are singletons. Material for sequencing was PBMCs. Receptor source: a man aged 55 to 69 in good health and CMV-seronegative. Each CDR3 is given with its conserved first and last residue. Fields, in order: V gene, CDR3 length, clone size, CDR3 protein. Not every row has a clone size; where given, it reads once, few, many or a size class.

>TRBV9|14|NA
CASSVSWSGGEAFF
>TRBV9|17|NA
CASSGPGGSGIRDTQYF
>TRBV6-1|16|NA
CASSGGLAEGTDTQYF
>TRBV28|14|few
CASTLSQGFQPQHF
>TRBV29-1|10|NA
CSVATDTQYF
>TRBV2|15|NA
CASSVLTGMNTEAFF
>TRBV28|15|NA
CASSRQGLATYEQYF
>TRBV6-6|16|NA
CASSGTSGRAYNEQFF
>TRBV15|13|NA
CATGYSHNQPQHF
>TRBV4-3|15|NA
CASSPRLAVTGELFF
>TRBV10-1|13|once
CASSARVKETQYF
>TRBV6-5|15|NA
CASSYSGYSSYEQYF
>TRBV19|16|NA
CATATSGRANTGELFF
>TRBV5-1|15|NA
CASKQGQGSGNTIYF
>TRBV25-1|14|NA
CASSPGGTSYEQYF
>TRBV6-5|14|NA
CASSPGRGQETQYF
>TRBV29-1|13|once
CSVEKGVTDTQYF
>TRBV7-3|14|NA
CASSLETGTYEQYF